This TCR beta chain appears in the sequencing data of a study of vaccination effects on CD4 cells after COVID-19. Turning to the study itself: PBMC were cultured at roughly 2.2 million per well with about 10 IU/ml IL-2 and around 9 ug/ml peptides.

Measured with immunoSEQ multiplex PCR; TCRdb has only the in-frame clones, and not every one. The sample lists tens of thousands of clones, roughly 81% occurring once. Cells that had been cultured for roughly ten days were the source of isolated CD4+ T cells. Each participant was given two doses of one vaccine (BNT162b2 or mRNA-1273). No vaccinee had earlier SARS-CoV-2 infection, and nucleocapsid antibodies were negative. This clone was counted a single time. The target antigen is unknown. Germline CDR1 and CDR2: SGHTS and YDEGEE. The CDR3 has 15 amino acids. Trimming left V 0 bases short and J 3 bases short, with 10 bases between.

The origin of this receptor is a human donor who received a COVID-19 vaccine. The V gene is TRBV5-8, the J gene TRBJ1-5; D uncertain. The sequencing used CD4+ T cells from PBMCs cultured without peptide, collected after COVID-19 vaccination. In DNA form, the CDR3 reads TGTGCCAGCAGCTTGGGCCAGGCGGTCAATCAGCCCCAGCATTTT. Translating gives CASSLGQAVNQPQHF.